This entry lists 28 T cell receptor beta chains sequenced from one sample in a study of T cell responses to AZD1222 COVID-19 vaccine. TCRdb's table, derived via immunoSEQ multiplex PCR, lists solely in-frame clones and lacks some. The data contain roughly 180,000 clones, approximately 90% of them singletons. This sample comprised peripheral blood, obtained on day 0 of AZD1222 vaccination. Every receptor here comes from an adult in good health.

The rearrangement joins TRBV19 to TRBJ2-3; D may match TRBD1 or TRBD2 (5 bases each). Germline V gene lookup returns CDR1 LNHDA and CDR2 SQIVND (reference sequence). The CDR3 has 20 amino acids. Trimming removed 9 bases at V and 1 base at J, with 32 bases between. CDR3 residues: CASRVPLSPTAVPGTDTQYF. The CDR3 region has the DNA TGTGCCAGCCGAGTTCCCTTATCCCCGACAGCGGTCCCCGGCACAGATACGCAGTATTTT.

V gene TRBV6-5 combines with J gene TRBJ2-2; weak D call: TRBD2 (5 bases). Germline V gives CDR1 MNHEY, CDR2 SVGAGI. The ends were cut back, 3 bases at V and 10 bases at J, with 15 bases in the middle. CDR3 length: 14 residues. The CDR3 loop reads CASSYLDSAAELFF. The CDR3 DNA is TGTGCCAGCAGTTATTTGGACTCGGCAGCGGAGCTGTTTTTT.

The chain carries TRBV7-8 and TRBJ2-7; D possibly corresponds to TRBD1 (5 bases). CDR1 SGHVS and CDR2 FQNEAQ come from the germline V gene. V lost 2 bases and J lost 4, with 12 bases in between. The CDR3 runs 14 residues. The chain's CDR3 is CASSLSPDRYEQYF. The CDR3 nucleotides read TGTGCCAGCAGCTTATCCCCCGACAGATACGAGCAGTACTTC.

This clone was picked up one time. The V gene is TRBV9, the J gene TRBJ2-3; 9 bases map to TRBD1. The CDR3 contains 16 residues. V gave up 7 bases and J gave up 2 bases; unmatched junction bases: 11. Germline V gene lookup returns CDR1 SGDLS and CDR2 YYNGEE. The DNA of the CDR3 is TGTGCCAGCTCCTCCGGGACAGGGTTATCCACAGATACGCAGTATTTT. It codes for CASSSGTGLSTDTQYF.

V gene TRBV6-4 combines with J gene TRBJ2-2; 9 bases fit TRBD1. This CDR3 spans 12 amino acids. CDR1 is MRHNA and CDR2 is SNTAGT in the germline V gene. The ends lost 11 bases at V and 5 bases at J; junction bases unmatched: 3. The CDR3 sequence is CAAGQGTGELFF. Here the CDR3 DNA reads TGTGCCGCCGGACAGGGGACCGGGGAGCTGTTTTTT.

V is TRBV4-2 and J is TRBJ2-1; 12 nucleotides match TRBD2. V gave up 0 bases and J gave up 3 bases; unmatched junction bases: 9. There are 19 residues in the CDR3. CDR1 and CDR2 from the germline V gene are LGHNA and YNFKEQ. The CDR3 DNA is TGTGCCAGCAGCCAAGAAGGACTAGCGGGGAACTGGAACTACAATGAGCAGTTCTTC. Translating gives CASSQEGLAGNWNYNEQFF.

This chain connects TRBV12-3 or TRBV12-4 to TRBJ1-1; D remains unclear. V was cut by 6 bases and J by 8 bases, with 16 bases left in between. This CDR3 comprises 13 residues. The CDR3 DNA reads as TGTGCCAGCAGCCAAGATACTGCTTTAGAAGCTTTCTTT. The encoded protein is CASSQDTALEAFF.

The chain employs TRBV4-2 and TRBJ1-2; the D gene is possibly TRBD1 (5 bases). Germline V gene lookup returns CDR1 LGHNA and CDR2 YNFKEQ. Between the trimmed V and J ends, which lost 1 base and 4 bases, there was a span of 13 bases. The CDR3 covers 15 residues. CDR3 in DNA: TGTGCCAGCAGCCAAGGGCTCGTTGGGGCCTATGGCTACACCTTC. It encodes CASSQGLVGAYGYTF.

About this clone: The sample holds other DNA sequences that translate to the same CDR3. The chain has TRBV6-5 and TRBJ1-2; TRBD1 matches at 7 bases. V trimming: 5 bases; J trimming: 7 bases; junction bases outside the gene matches: 4. CDR3 length: 12 residues. CDR1 is MNHEY and CDR2 is SVGAGI in the germline V gene. CDR3 coding DNA: TGTGCCAGCAGTCGACAGGGTGGTGGCTACACCTTC. It translates to CASSRQGGGYTF.

The rearrangement links TRBV20-1 to TRBJ1-6; no clear D gene. The germline V and J ends were trimmed by 6 bases and 1 base, with 7 bases remaining between them. The germline V gene has CDR1 DFQATT and CDR2 SNEGSKA (reference sequence). CDR3 length: 13 amino acids. In nucleotides, the CDR3 is TGCAGTGCAAGTGAATCCTATAATTCACCCCTCCACTTT. The encoded protein is CSASESYNSPLHF.

J is TRBJ1-1 and V is TRBV7-6; perhaps TRBD1 as D (5 bases). The V gene's germline CDR1 is SGHVS and CDR2 FNYEAQ. The CDR3 runs 11 residues. The V end was cut by 1 base, the J end by 8 bases, with 5 bases between. The CDR3 reads CASSLGGEAFF. The CDR3 bases are TGTGCCAGCAGCTTAGGGGGCGAAGCTTTCTTT. The full variable domain, completed using reference TRBV7-6 and TRBJ1-1, is GAGVSQSPRYKVTKRGQDVALRCDPISGHVSLYWYRQALGQGPEFLTYFNYEAQQDKSGLPNDRFSAERPEGSISTLTIQRTEQRDSAMYRCASSLGGEAFFGQGTRLTVV.

J is TRBJ1-4 and V is TRBV2, with D tentatively TRBD1 (5 bases). The CDR3 extends over 14 amino acids. Germline loops: CDR1 SNHLY, CDR2 FYNNEI. V shed 4 bases and J shed 10 bases, with 16 bases lying between them. The CDR3: CASSGNRDSRKLFF. The CDR3 DNA reads TGTGCCAGCAGTGGCAACCGGGACTCAAGAAAACTGTTTTTT.

This chain links TRBV7-2 with TRBJ2-2; D not resolved. This CDR3 region has 15 residues. Trimming pared 1 base from V and 8 bases from J, leaving 14 bases between. The germline V gene encodes CDR1 SGHTA and CDR2 FQGNSA. CDR3 bases: TGTGCCAGCAGCTTAGGACTCGGCCGTAGGGGGGAGCTGTTTTTT. Its protein product is CASSLGLGRRGELFF.

This chain joins TRBV6-1 and TRBJ2-7; 11 nucleotides line up with TRBD2. This CDR3 is built from 15 residues. Germline loops: CDR1 MNHNS, CDR2 SASEGT. V lost 2 bases, J lost 2 bases, and 2 bases stayed unmatched. The CDR3 DNA sequence: TGTGCCAGCAGTGAACTAGCGGGGGGAACCTACGAGCAGTACTTC. Its translation: CASSELAGGTYEQYF.

The J gene is TRBJ1-1, the V gene TRBV5-6; D is ambiguous. With 4 bases removed from V and 5 bases from J, the gap between germline ends came to 12 bases. This CDR3 is 13 amino acids long. Germline V gives CDR1 SGHDT, CDR2 YYEEEE. In nucleotides, the CDR3 is TGTGCCAGCAGCCCCTCGACACGAACTGAAGCTTTCTTT. It is translated as CASSPSTRTEAFF.

This clone was observed a handful of times. The chain employs TRBV11-2 and TRBJ2-5; D is possibly TRBD2 (6 bases). V gave up 0 bases and J gave up 7 bases, with 9 bases separating them. The CDR3 loop spans 13 amino acids. Germline V gene lookup returns CDR1 SGHAT and CDR2 FQNNGV. CDR3 protein: CASSLDPGGTQYF. The CDR3 coding sequence is TGTGCCAGCAGCTTAGATCCCGGGGGGACCCAGTACTTC.

J is TRBJ1-1 and V is TRBV20-1; 8 positions match TRBD1. The CDR3 contains 11 residues. Germline V gene lookup returns CDR1 DFQATT and CDR2 SNEGSKA (reference sequence). J was trimmed by 10 bases and V by 6 bases; bases with no gene match: 7. CDR3 protein: CSAHRGSRAFF. The CDR3 bases are TGCAGTGCCCACAGGGGGTCGCGAGCTTTCTTT.

The V gene is TRBV7-3, the J gene TRBJ2-1; the match to TRBD2 covers 8 bases. The germline V gene has CDR1 SGHTA and CDR2 FQGTGA. There are 14 residues in the CDR3. V shed 3 bases and J 10 bases; nucleotides not matched to a gene: 8. The CDR3 coding sequence is TGTGCCAGCAGCTTGAGCGGGGGTGGCGGCGAGCAGTTCTTC. As protein: CASSLSGGGGEQFF.

V is TRBV9 and J is TRBJ2-7; D uncertain. The V gene's germline CDR1 is SGDLS and CDR2 YYNGEE. Between the trimmed V and J ends, which lost 0 bases and 5 bases, there was a span of 12 bases. This CDR3 is built from 14 residues. The CDR3 DNA is TGTGCCAGCAGCGTAGAGGGAACCTTCCACGAGCAGTACTTC. It encodes CASSVEGTFHEQYF.

The chain carries TRBV13 and TRBJ2-7, with a possible D match to TRBD1 (6 bases). From germline, CDR1 is PRHDT and CDR2 FYEKMQ (reference sequence). This CDR3 has 14 residues. V was cut by 5 bases and J by 1 base, with 12 bases left in between. The CDR3 region is CASSPWDTSYEQYF. The CDR3 DNA reads as TGTGCCAGCAGCCCGTGGGACACATCCTACGAGCAGTACTTC.

This clone is a singleton in its sample. This rearrangement joins TRBV4-2 to TRBJ1-2; D remains ambiguous. This CDR3 is 15 amino acids long. Trimming cost V 1 base and J 1 base, with 10 bases left between them. Germline V gene sequence: CDR1 LGHNA, CDR2 YNFKEQ. This chain's CDR3 is CASSQVGKVNYGYTF. In DNA form, the CDR3 reads TGTGCCAGCAGCCAAGTGGGGAAGGTTAACTATGGCTACACCTTC.

This chain connects TRBV4-3 to TRBJ2-1; D possibly corresponds to TRBD1 (5 bases). The germline V and J ends were trimmed by 1 base and 2 bases, with 9 bases remaining between them. Germline CDR1 is LGHNA and CDR2 is YSLEER. This CDR3 is built from 15 residues. CDR3 sequence: CASSQGQGAYNEQFF. DNA for the CDR3: TGCGCCAGCAGCCAAGGGCAGGGCGCCTACAATGAGCAGTTCTTC.

CDR3: CASSLQSTGHGYTF. The CDR3, as DNA: TGTGCCAGCAGCCTTCAAAGTACGGGGCATGGCTACACCTTC. This chain connects TRBV14 to TRBJ1-2; a possible D gene is TRBD1 (5 bases). Trimming took off 4 bases at V and 6 bases at J, with 15 bases between the two ends. CDR3 length: 14 residues. Germline CDR1 and CDR2: SGHDN and FVKESK.

This chain uses TRBV6-4 with TRBJ2-7; TRBD1 matches 11 bases. The germline gives CDR1 MRHNA, CDR2 SNTAGT. J lost 4 bases, V lost 0 bases, and 5 bases had no gene match. CDR3 size: 16 residues. This chain's CDR3 is CASSDSRGQGAYEQYF. In DNA form, the CDR3 reads TGTGCCAGCAGTGACTCGCGTGGACAGGGGGCTTACGAGCAGTACTTC.

This chain links TRBV5-6 with TRBJ2-7; 12 bases align to TRBD1. J gave up 0 bases and V 4 bases, and 11 bases lay outside the gene matches. The CDR3 spans 18 residues. Looked up from germline, CDR1 is SGHDT and CDR2 is YYEEEE. DNA of the CDR3: TGTGCCAGCAGCAAGGGACAGGGGGCCTTAGGGAACTCCTACGAGCAGTACTTC. Its translation: CASSKGQGALGNSYEQYF.

This chain connects TRBV29-1 to TRBJ2-5; D is uncertain. V was clipped by 1 base and J by 5 bases, with 5 bases between them. This CDR3 is built from 11 residues. CDR1 and CDR2 from the germline V gene are SQVTM and ANQGSEA. The CDR3 protein is CSVEVAETQYF. DNA of the CDR3: TGCAGCGTTGAAGTTGCGGAGACCCAGTACTTC.

The chain employs TRBV19 and TRBJ1-6, with a tentative D call TRBD1 (5 bases). Germline V gene sequence: CDR1 LNHDA, CDR2 SQIVND (reference sequence). There are 16 residues in the CDR3. Trimming took 3 bases from V and 1 from J, leaving 10 bases between them. CDR3 in amino acids: CASSIGGSSYNSPLHF. The CDR3, as DNA: TGTGCCAGTAGTATTGGGGGATCTTCCTATAATTCACCCCTCCACTTT.

V usage is TRBV6-6 and J usage is TRBJ2-3, with D possibly being TRBD2 (7 bases). With 11 bases removed from V and 2 bases from J, the gap between germline ends came to 14 bases. CDR3 size: 13 residues. Germline lookup yields CDR1 MNHNY and CDR2 SVGAGI (reference sequence). The CDR3 sequence: CAGRGRATDTQYF. CDR3 nucleotide sequence: TGTGCCGGGCGGGGGCGGGCCACAGATACGCAGTATTTT.